This T cell receptor (beta chain) was sequenced in a study of cytomegalovirus exposure and HLA in healthy donors. V was clipped by 0 bases and J by 4 bases; unmatched bases: 1. Looked up from germline, CDR1 is SGHRS and CDR2 is YFSETQ. The CDR3 sequence is 15 residues long. As regards this clone: Its antigen is as yet unknown.

Primers included in the PCR were 60 Vbeta and 13 Jbeta primers. Profiled with immunoSEQ multiplex PCR; TCRdb holds only in-frame clones, not every one. The data hold 120,000 to 150,000 clones, with over 75% observed a single time. Findings of the study overall: Among immune exposure information, only CMV serostatus was available.

The TCR originated in a woman in her fifties or sixties in good health and CMV-seropositive. The J gene is TRBJ2-3, the V gene TRBV5-1, with TRBD1 matching 11 bases. The sequenced sample consisted of PBMCs. CDR3 in amino acids: CASSLGTGGSDTQYF. In DNA form, the CDR3 reads TGCGCCAGCAGCTTGGGGACAGGGGGCTCAGATACGCAGTATTTT.